The 31 T cell receptor beta chains listed next were all sequenced from one sample in a study of OX40 agonist ivuxolimab in advanced cancers. Generated by immunoSEQ multiplex PCR, the TCRdb table keeps only in-frame clones and is missing some. The table includes 65,000 to 90,000 clones, over 65% detected once. Sequenced material: CD4+ or CD8+ T cells sorted from blood, taken in a trial of the OX40 agonist ivuxolimab. The source is an adult with an advanced solid tumor such as melanoma, head and neck, liver or kidney cancer.

The CDR3, as DNA: TGCGCCAGCAGCTTGCTAGGGACAGCCTCCAGTGGTGTCAACTATGGCTACACCTTC. It specifies CASSLLGTASSGVNYGYTF. The genes are TRBV5-1 and TRBJ1-2; 7 nucleotides match TRBD1. The germline gives CDR1 SGHRS, CDR2 YFSETQ. CDR3 length: 19 residues. V shed 1 base, J shed 2 bases, and the junction held 17 bases outside the gene matches.

CDR3 region: CASAITYEQYV. The CDR3 DNA reads TGTGCCAGCGCCATAACCTACGAGCAGTACGTC. This chain joins TRBV11-2 and TRBJ2-7; D is uncertain. Trimming took 8 bases from V and 2 from J, leaving 7 bases between them. The CDR3 contains 11 residues. The germline gives CDR1 SGHAT, CDR2 FQNNGV.

This clone was counted once. The J gene is TRBJ1-5, the V gene TRBV4-3; D may be TRBD1 (5 bases). The germline gives CDR1 LGHNA, CDR2 YSLEER. V lost 1 base, J lost 6 bases, and 10 bases lay in between. This CDR3 is built from 14 residues. The CDR3 here is CASSQGRGVQPQHF. DNA for the CDR3: TGCGCCAGCAGCCAAGGCCGGGGCGTTCAGCCCCAGCATTTT.

The chain employs TRBV7-8 and TRBJ2-1, with D possibly being TRBD2 (6 bases). Germline assignment: CDR1 SGHVS and CDR2 FQNEAQ. The V end was cut by 7 bases, the J end by 6 bases, with 25 bases between. There are 17 residues in the CDR3. CDR3 DNA: TGTGCCAGCACCTCCCCGACCGGGAGCCTTATCCCCAATGAGCAGTTCTTC. This codes for CASTSPTGSLIPNEQFF.

V is TRBV6-1 and J is TRBJ1-5; unclear D gene. Germline loops: CDR1 MNHNS, CDR2 SASEGT. CDR3 length: 14 residues. Trimming removed 4 bases at V and 0 bases at J, with 7 bases between. The CDR3 nucleotides are TGTGCCAGCAGTGGCATATATAGCAATCAGCCCCAGCATTTT. Residues: CASSGIYSNQPQHF.

The chain recombines TRBV6-5 with TRBJ2-7, with 11 bases aligning to TRBD1. The junction had 7 bases not matched to a gene; V was cut back by 6 bases and J by 3 bases. The CDR3 consists of 15 residues. Germline V gene lookup returns CDR1 MNHEY and CDR2 SVGAGI. Here the CDR3 DNA reads TGTGCCAGCAGACCCGGACAGGGGGCCATCTACGAGCAGTACGTC. Translating it yields CASRPGQGAIYEQYV.

The rearrangement links TRBV19 to TRBJ1-2, with a possible D match to TRBD1 (5 bases). V dropped 0 bases and J dropped 0 bases, with 8 bases sitting between them. The CDR3 contains 15 residues. Germline V lookup: CDR1 LNHDA, CDR2 SQIVND (reference sequence). CDR3 protein: CASSIDSRANYGYTF. In nucleotides, the CDR3 is TGTGCCAGTAGTATAGATAGCAGGGCTAACTATGGCTACACCTTC.

The rearrangement links TRBV4-3 to TRBJ2-6; the D is unclear. Germline CDR1 is LGHNA and CDR2 is YSLEER. The CDR3 runs 16 residues. V was trimmed by 1 base and J by 0 bases, leaving 7 bases between them. The CDR3 here is CASSQVASSGANVLTF. The CDR3, as DNA: TGCGCCAGCAGCCAAGTAGCTTCCTCTGGGGCCAACGTCCTGACTTTC.

V gene TRBV25-1 combines with J gene TRBJ2-3; 11 bases line up with TRBD2. V shed 1 base, J shed 1 base, and the junction held 7 bases outside the gene matches. The CDR3 contains 18 residues. Germline V gives CDR1 MGHDK, CDR2 SYGVNS. The CDR3 nucleotides are TGTGCCAGCAGTGAATCATTTAGCGGGGGGGTCGGCACAGATACGCAGTATTTT. This gives the protein CASSESFSGGVGTDTQYF.

The chain combines TRBV7-2 with TRBJ1-5; D gene uncertain. The V and J ends lost 5 bases and 7 bases respectively, with 12 bases between them. The CDR3 length is 13 residues. Per the germline V gene, CDR1 is SGHTA and CDR2 is FQGNSA. The CDR3 DNA is TGTGCCAGCAGCCCCCAGAGGGAACAGCCCCAGCATTTT. It encodes CASSPQREQPQHF.

The chain has TRBV5-1 and TRBJ2-5; unclear D gene. V shed 4 bases and J shed 5 bases, with 15 bases lying between them. CDR1 and CDR2 from the germline V gene are SGHRS and YFSETQ. This CDR3 spans 14 amino acids. The CDR3 here is CASSIRGNRETQYF. CDR3 bases: TGCGCCAGCAGCATCCGTGGTAATAGGGAGACCCAGTACTTC. Together with reference TRBV5-1 and TRBJ2-5, the CDR3 gives the full variable domain: KAGVTQTPRYLIKTRGQQVTLSCSPISGHRSVSWYQQTPGQGLQFLFEYFSETQRNKGNFPGRFSGRQFSNSRSEMNVSTLELGDSALYLCASSIRGNRETQYFGPGTRLLVL.

The rearrangement joins TRBV7-9 to TRBJ1-3, with 8 bases aligning to TRBD1. The ends lost 8 bases at V and 2 bases at J; junction bases unmatched: 8. This CDR3 is built from 15 residues. Germline assignment: CDR1 SEHNR and CDR2 FQNEAQ (reference sequence). CDR3 in amino acids: CASRKTGDAGNTIYF. The CDR3 nucleotides are TGTGCCAGCCGCAAGACAGGGGATGCTGGAAACACCATATATTTT.

The chain employs TRBV11-3 and TRBJ2-1, with 9 bases identical to TRBD2. V lost 3 bases, J lost 7 bases, and 7 bases stayed unmatched. The CDR3 spans 15 residues. Germline loops: CDR1 SGHNT, CDR2 YENEEA. The CDR3 protein is CASSLGGGASNEQFF. CDR3 sequence (DNA): TGTGCCAGCAGCTTGGGCGGGGGGGCTAGTAATGAGCAGTTCTTC.

The J gene is TRBJ2-5, the V gene TRBV5-5, with D perhaps matching TRBD2 (6 bases). The CDR3 is made up of 16 amino acids. The V and J ends lost 2 bases and 4 bases respectively, with 18 bases between them. From germline, CDR1 is SGHKS and CDR2 YYEKEE (reference sequence). CDR3 sequence reads: CASSFRARGVGETQYF. The CDR3 DNA follows: TGTGCCAGCAGCTTCCGGGCCCGCGGGGTAGGAGAGACCCAGTACTTC. Combining the CDR3 with reference TRBV5-5 and TRBJ2-5 gives the whole variable domain DAGVTQSPTHLIKTRGQQVTLRCSPISGHKSVSWYQQVLGQGPQFIFQYYEKEERGRGNFPDRFSARQFPNYSSELNVNALLLGDSALYLCASSFRARGVGETQYFGPGTRLLVL.

This clone was observed a few times. This rearrangement joins TRBV5-6 to TRBJ1-2; 7 nucleotides line up with TRBD1. CDR3 size: 12 residues. CDR1 is SGHDT and CDR2 is YYEEEE in the germline V gene. Unmatched junction bases numbered 7, after V lost 6 bases and J lost 8 bases. CDR3 in amino acids: CASKRDSRGYTF. The CDR3, as DNA: TGTGCCAGCAAAAGGGACAGTCGGGGCTACACCTTC.

The genes are TRBV6-5 and TRBJ2-1, with a weak D call TRBD1 (5 bases). V dropped 2 bases and J dropped 5 bases, with 10 bases sitting between them. In germline, CDR1 is MNHEY, CDR2 SVGAGI. The CDR3 is made up of 14 amino acids. The CDR3 DNA reads TGTGCCAGCAGTTACGCCGACAGACACAATGAGCAGTTCTTC. Residues: CASSYADRHNEQFF.

The chain uses TRBV2 and TRBJ2-2; a possible D gene is TRBD1 (6 bases). The length of the CDR3 is 14 residues. V lost 6 bases and J lost 1, with 9 bases in between. CDR1 is SNHLY, CDR2 FYNNEI, per germline. In DNA, the CDR3 is TGTGCCAGCAGGGACAGCGAGAACACCGGGGAGCTGTTTTTT. Translating it yields CASRDSENTGELFF.

The count of this clone is one. The rearrangement links TRBV28 to TRBJ2-7; TRBD2 agrees at 9 bases. V shed 4 bases and J 7 bases; nucleotides not matched to a gene: 14. Germline assignment: CDR1 MDHEN and CDR2 SYDVKM. The CDR3 spans 16 residues. The CDR3 reads CASSWEARGGLEEQYF. DNA of the CDR3: TGTGCCAGCAGTTGGGAGGCGCGGGGGGGCCTGGAGGAGCAGTACTTC.

This chain links TRBV19 with TRBJ2-7; 8 bases align to TRBD1. With V trimmed by 4 bases and J by 3 bases, 8 bases remained unmatched. CDR3 length: 15 residues. Germline V CDR1 and CDR2: LNHDA, SQIVND (reference sequence). The CDR3 DNA reads as TGTGCCAGTAGTACCGGGACAGGAGGAGACTACGAGCAGTACTTC. It is translated as CASSTGTGGDYEQYF. The variable domain in full, with the rest retrieved from reference TRBV19 and TRBJ2-7, is DGGITQSPKYLFRKEGQNVTLSCEQNLNHDAMYWYRQDPGQGLRLIYYSQIVNDFQKGDIAEGYSVSREKKESFPLTVTSAQKNPTAFYLCASSTGTGGDYEQYFGPGTRLTVT.

The chain carries TRBV6-5 and TRBJ1-4, with a weak D call TRBD1 (5 bases). Trimming took 3 bases from V and 2 from J, leaving 10 bases between them. The CDR3 runs 15 residues. Germline assignment: CDR1 MNHEY and CDR2 SVGAGI. CDR3 DNA: TGTGCCAGCAGTTATGGGGGGGTGACTAATGAAAAACTGTTTTTT. Translated: CASSYGGVTNEKLFF.

The chain is built from TRBV5-4 and TRBJ1-1; perhaps TRBD1 as D (5 bases). In germline, CDR1 is SGHNT, CDR2 YYREEE (reference sequence). Trimming took off 2 bases at V and 8 bases at J, with 16 bases between the two ends. The CDR3 consists of 14 residues. CDR3 residues: CASSLKAGRQEAFF. The CDR3 nucleotides read TGTGCCAGCAGCTTAAAGGCAGGGAGACAGGAAGCTTTCTTT.

This rearrangement joins TRBV5-4 to TRBJ1-2; D not certain. This CDR3 region has 14 residues. Germline assignment: CDR1 SGHNT and CDR2 YYREEE (reference sequence). The V gene lost 4 bases and the J gene lost 2 bases, with 12 bases spanning the gap. CDR3 nucleotides: TGTGCCAGCAGCCCGCCGGGAAGCAACTATGGCTACACCTTC. Protein product: CASSPPGSNYGYTF.

This clone was counted a single time. J is TRBJ2-5 and V is TRBV7-9, with D possibly called TRBD1 or TRBD2 (5 bases each). Germline V gene sequence: CDR1 SEHNR, CDR2 FQNEAQ (reference sequence). V lost 5 bases and J 5 bases, leaving 15 bases between the germline ends. This CDR3 is built from 14 residues. Written as DNA, the CDR3 is TGTGCCAGCAGCCGAGGGACCGAAGGGGAGACCCAGTACTTC. Protein: CASSRGTEGETQYF.

This chain connects TRBV5-1 to TRBJ2-2; no reliable D call. CDR1 SGHRS and CDR2 YFSETQ come from the germline V gene. This CDR3 has 14 residues. V lost 0 bases to trimming and J lost 3 bases, with 6 bases between them. The CDR3 here is CASSLGIDTGELFF. CDR3 nucleotides: TGCGCCAGCAGCTTGGGAATTGACACCGGGGAGCTGTTTTTT.

This clone occurred a few times. The chain employs TRBV5-1 and TRBJ2-5; 9 bases match TRBD2. The CDR3 consists of 14 residues. V lost 2 bases, J lost 4 bases, and 3 bases stayed unmatched. CDR1 and CDR2 from the germline V gene are SGHRS and YFSETQ. Here the CDR3 DNA reads TGCGCCAGCAGCTTTAATAGCGGGGGAGAGACCCAGTACTTC. It is translated as CASSFNSGGETQYF.

The rearrangement links TRBV5-4 to TRBJ2-1; 7 positions match TRBD1. The ends lost 4 bases at V and 7 bases at J; junction bases unmatched: 11. This CDR3 spans 15 amino acids. Germline V CDR1 and CDR2: SGHNT, YYREEE (reference sequence). CDR3 loop: CASSRPRQGSNEQFF. The CDR3 DNA reads TGTGCCAGCAGCCGTCCGCGACAGGGATCGAATGAGCAGTTCTTC.

This clone was found once. This chain connects TRBV11-2 to TRBJ1-5; D is unresolved. This CDR3 is 15 amino acids long. The germline CDR1 and CDR2 sequences are SGHAT and FQNNGV. V was pared by 3 bases and J by 1 base, with 10 bases between. The CDR3 reads CASSLGDSSNQPQHF. CDR3 sequence (DNA): TGTGCCAGCAGCTTGGGAGACTCAAGCAATCAGCCCCAGCATTTT.

This clone was observed a few times. V usage is TRBV27 and J usage is TRBJ1-2; tentatively, D is TRBD1 (6 bases). The germline V gene has CDR1 MNHEY and CDR2 SMNVEV (reference sequence). V dropped 8 bases and J dropped 3 bases, with 13 bases sitting between them. There are 13 residues in the CDR3. CDR3 coding DNA: TGTGCCAGCTTCAGGGCAGGGGACTATGGCTACACCTTC. It translates to CASFRAGDYGYTF.

This chain joins TRBV28 and TRBJ2-7, with D possibly matching TRBD1 (6 bases). Deletions cut 4 bases from V and 0 bases from J, with 13 bases between. CDR3 size: 15 residues. Germline V gene lookup returns CDR1 MDHEN and CDR2 SYDVKM. The CDR3 sequence is CASSSGQPSSYEQYF. CDR3 DNA sequence: TGTGCCAGCAGTTCTGGACAGCCGAGCTCCTACGAGCAGTACTTC.

The chain recombines TRBV28 with TRBJ1-2; D ambiguous. V was clipped by 7 bases and J by 6 bases, with 12 bases between them. Germline V gene lookup returns CDR1 MDHEN and CDR2 SYDVKM. The CDR3 sequence is 12 residues long. For the CDR3, the DNA is TGTGCCAGCACGGGGAGTGACAATGGCTACACCTTC. Translating it yields CASTGSDNGYTF.

This clone was detected only once. The chain joins TRBV9 to TRBJ2-2; 11 bases are shared with TRBD2. Trimming cost V 0 bases and J 3 bases; bases outside gene matches: 7. The CDR3 covers 18 residues. Germline-derived CDR1 and CDR2 are SGDLS and YYNGEE. The CDR3 here is CASSVGLAGGMDTGELFF. The CDR3 DNA is TGTGCCAGCAGCGTAGGGCTAGCGGGGGGCATGGACACCGGGGAGCTGTTTTTT.